This T cell receptor (beta chain) is drawn from a study of T cell repertoires in cytomegalovirus infection. This clonotype was counted between two and nine times. Antigen specificity is unknown. Each CDR3 protein is one row after TCRdb ran MiXCR on the reads. The sample has about 47,000 distinct CDR3 sequences, roughly a fifth seen once. The material was CD8+ T cells from cultured PBMCs, obtained from culture after CMV antigen stimulation. This clonotype was sampled from a human donor in good health (CMV status not recorded). Some clones in this sample may be carry-over from other donors' samples.

The CDR3 nucleotides read TGTGCCAGCAGCTTAGAAGAGAGGGGGAATGAGCAGTTCTTC. This sequence encodes CASSLEERGNEQFF. The gene calls are TRBV7-9 and TRBJ2-1; tentative D call: TRBD1 (6 bases). This CDR3 has 14 amino acids. Trimming removed 1 base at V and 7 bases at J, with 11 bases between. Germline lookup yields CDR1 SEHNR and CDR2 FQNEAQ (reference sequence).